The entry that follows covers one T cell receptor (beta chain) sequence. No antigen is known for it. Cultured CD4+ T cell DNA was sequenced using the Oncomine TCR Beta short-read assay. TCRdb used MiXCR to reprocess the PCR reads, holding one entry per CDR3 protein. The profile shows about 18,000 distinct CDR3 sequences, around 50% of them singletons. The source of the sample is a study of vaccination and CD4 T cells after COVID-19. About the research overall: Every culture used as a control got a CEFX pool, an HIV-1 Nef pool, or no peptide.

The length of the CDR3 is 15 residues. Germline trimming cut 6 bases from V and 3 bases from J; bases unmatched to any gene: 8. Germline CDR1 is MNHNS and CDR2 is SASEGT. Time point: late sampling 161 to 241 days after vaccination in a few convalescent patients. As to treatment: approximately 9-day PBMC culture with coronavirus spike peptide pools or control peptides (ViraFEST assay). General study results and limits: Convalescent patients had a median approximately 86% of post-vaccine SARS-CoV-2-reactive clones that were detected only after vaccination, not before it.

The sample consisted of CD4+ T cells from blood, cultured in vitro, taken about 7 months after SARS-CoV-2 vaccination. This sequence was found in a human donor who had recovered from COVID-19. V gene TRBV6-1 combines with J gene TRBJ1-5, with 7 bases lining up with TRBD1. The CDR3 bases are TGTGCCAGCAGAGAGCTAACAGGGGCCAATCAGCCCCAGCATTTT. Amino acids: CASRELTGANQPQHF.